This T cell receptor beta chain derives from a study of blood T cell repertoires in COVID-19. Allocation to cohorts depended on clinical history reported by the participants. Exposed volunteers were people who met a COVID-19 case within 2 weeks before study entry. In the original analysis: Amplified reference gene primers provided the basis for estimating nucleated cell counts. Generated by immunoSEQ multiplex PCR, the TCRdb table keeps only in-frame clones and is missing some. The DNA gave D and trimming, while V, J and clone size come from that table. This table holds more than 300,000 clones, 90% to 95% found once. CDR1 is SGDLS, CDR2 YYNGEE, per germline. V gave up 1 base and J gave up 1 base; unmatched junction bases: 8. The CDR3 totals 19 residues.

The TCR was taken from a woman in her thirties who had been exposed to COVID-19. The chain has TRBV9 and TRBJ2-3; TRBD2 matches 14 bases. The material sequenced was PBMCs or T cells enriched from blood (not recorded which). CDR3 DNA: TGTGCCAGCAGCGTATCGACTAGCGGGGGGGAGGGCCGCACAGATACGCAGTATTTT. The encoded protein is CASSVSTSGGEGRTDTQYF.